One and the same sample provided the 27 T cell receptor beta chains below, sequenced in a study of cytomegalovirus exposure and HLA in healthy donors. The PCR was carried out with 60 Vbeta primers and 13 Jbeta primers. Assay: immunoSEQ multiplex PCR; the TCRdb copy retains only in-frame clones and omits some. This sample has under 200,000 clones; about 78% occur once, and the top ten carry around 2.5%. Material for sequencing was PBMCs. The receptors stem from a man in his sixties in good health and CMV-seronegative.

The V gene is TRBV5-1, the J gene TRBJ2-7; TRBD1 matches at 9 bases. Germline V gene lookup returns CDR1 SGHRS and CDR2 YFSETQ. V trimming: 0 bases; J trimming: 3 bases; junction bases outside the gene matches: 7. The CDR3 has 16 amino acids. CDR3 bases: TGCGCCAGCAGCTTGGCCCCCGGACAGGGGATCTACGAGCAGTACTTC. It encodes CASSLAPGQGIYEQYF.

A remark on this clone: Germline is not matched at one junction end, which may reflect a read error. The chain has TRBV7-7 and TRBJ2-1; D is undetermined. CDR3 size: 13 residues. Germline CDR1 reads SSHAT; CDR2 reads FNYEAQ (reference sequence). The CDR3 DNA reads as TGTGCTAGCAGCCCGTCCCCAGACAATGAGCAGTTCTTC. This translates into CASSPSPDNEQFF.

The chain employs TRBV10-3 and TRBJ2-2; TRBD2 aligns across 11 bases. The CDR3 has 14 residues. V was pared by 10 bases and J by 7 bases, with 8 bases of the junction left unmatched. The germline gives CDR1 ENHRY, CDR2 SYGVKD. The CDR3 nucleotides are TGTGCCACCCTTAGCGGGGGGGCAATCGGGGAGCTGTTTTTT. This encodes CATLSGGAIGELFF.

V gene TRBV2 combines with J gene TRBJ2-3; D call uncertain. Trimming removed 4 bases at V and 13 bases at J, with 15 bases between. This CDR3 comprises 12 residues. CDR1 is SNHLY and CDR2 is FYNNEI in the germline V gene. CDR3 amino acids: CASSGRRRFEYF. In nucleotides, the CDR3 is TGTGCCAGCAGTGGGCGGCGGCGTTTTGAGTATTTT.

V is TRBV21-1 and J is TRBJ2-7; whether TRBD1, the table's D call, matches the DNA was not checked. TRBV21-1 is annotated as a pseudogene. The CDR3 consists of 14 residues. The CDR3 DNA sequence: TGTGCCAGCAGCAAATCTCCCAGAACCTACGAGCAGTACTTC. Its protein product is CASSKSPRTYEQYF.

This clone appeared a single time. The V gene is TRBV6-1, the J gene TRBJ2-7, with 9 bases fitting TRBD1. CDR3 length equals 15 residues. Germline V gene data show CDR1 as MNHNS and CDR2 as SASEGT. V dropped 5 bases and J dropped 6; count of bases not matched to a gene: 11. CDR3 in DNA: TGTGCCAGCAGTAAGGGGGGACAGGGTGGCGGCGAGCAGTACTTC. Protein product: CASSKGGQGGGEQYF.

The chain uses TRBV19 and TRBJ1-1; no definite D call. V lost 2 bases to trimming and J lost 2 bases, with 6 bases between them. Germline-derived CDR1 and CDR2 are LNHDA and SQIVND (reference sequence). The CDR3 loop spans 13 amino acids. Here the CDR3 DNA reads TGTGCCAGTAGTATAAGAGCCAACACTGAAGCTTTCTTT. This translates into CASSIRANTEAFF.

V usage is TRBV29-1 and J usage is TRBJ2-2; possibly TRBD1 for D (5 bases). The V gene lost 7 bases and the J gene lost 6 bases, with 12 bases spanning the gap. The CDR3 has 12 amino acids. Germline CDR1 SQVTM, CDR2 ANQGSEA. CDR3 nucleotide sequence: TGCAGCGCCGCAGGGTCCTCCGGGGAGCTGTTTTTT. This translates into CSAAGSSGELFF.

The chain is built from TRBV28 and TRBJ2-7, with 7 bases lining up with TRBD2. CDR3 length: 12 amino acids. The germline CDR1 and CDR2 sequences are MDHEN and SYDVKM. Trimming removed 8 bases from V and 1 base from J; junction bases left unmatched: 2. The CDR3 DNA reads TGTGCCAGCCAAGCGGGGTCCTACGAGCAGTACTTC. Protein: CASQAGSYEQYF.

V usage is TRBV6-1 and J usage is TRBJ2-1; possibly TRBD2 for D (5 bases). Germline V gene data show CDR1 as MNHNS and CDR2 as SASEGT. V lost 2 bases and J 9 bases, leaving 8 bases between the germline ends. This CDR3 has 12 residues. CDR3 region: CASSESEVEQFF. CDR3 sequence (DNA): TGTGCCAGCAGTGAATCGGAGGTTGAGCAGTTCTTC.

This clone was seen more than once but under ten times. CDR3 bases: TGTGCCAGTGACACAGGGGCCGGGGCCAACGTCCTGACTTTC. This gives the protein CASDTGAGANVLTF. The V and J genes are TRBV19 and TRBJ2-6; TRBD1 matches at 7 bases. V was pared by 8 bases and J by 4 bases, with 5 bases of the junction left unmatched. CDR1 and CDR2 (germline): LNHDA, SQIVND (reference sequence). There are 14 residues in the CDR3.

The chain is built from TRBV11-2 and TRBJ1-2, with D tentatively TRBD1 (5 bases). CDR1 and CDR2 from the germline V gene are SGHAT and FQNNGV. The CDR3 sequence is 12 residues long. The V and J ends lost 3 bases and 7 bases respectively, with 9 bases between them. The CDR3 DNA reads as TGTGCCAGCAGCTTTGGGAGGGGTGGCTACACCTTC. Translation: CASSFGRGGYTF.

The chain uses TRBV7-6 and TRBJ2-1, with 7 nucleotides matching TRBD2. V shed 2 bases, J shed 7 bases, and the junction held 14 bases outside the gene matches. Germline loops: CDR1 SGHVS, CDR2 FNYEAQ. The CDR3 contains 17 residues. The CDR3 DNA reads TGTGCCAGCAGCTTATACGGGGGGTCCTTGGGAGGGAATGAGCAGTTCTTC. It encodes CASSLYGGSLGGNEQFF. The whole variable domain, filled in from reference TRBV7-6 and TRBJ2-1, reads GAGVSQSPRYKVTKRGQDVALRCDPISGHVSLYWYRQALGQGPEFLTYFNYEAQQDKSGLPNDRFSAERPEGSISTLTIQRTEQRDSAMYRCASSLYGGSLGGNEQFFGPGTRLTVL.

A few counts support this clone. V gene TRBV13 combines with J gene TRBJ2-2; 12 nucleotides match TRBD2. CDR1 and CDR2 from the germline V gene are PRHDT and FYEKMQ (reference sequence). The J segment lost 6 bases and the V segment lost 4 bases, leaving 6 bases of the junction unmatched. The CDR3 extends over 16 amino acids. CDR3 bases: TGTGCCAGCAGCTCAGCCGGACTAGCGGGGTCCGGGGAGCTGTTTTTT. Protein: CASSSAGLAGSGELFF.

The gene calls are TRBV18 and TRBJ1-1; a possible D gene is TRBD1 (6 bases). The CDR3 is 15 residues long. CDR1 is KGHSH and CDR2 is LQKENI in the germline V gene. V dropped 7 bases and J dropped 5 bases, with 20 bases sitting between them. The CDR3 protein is CASLNPQGSFTEAFF. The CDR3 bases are TGTGCCAGCTTAAACCCACAGGGTTCGTTTACTGAAGCTTTCTTT. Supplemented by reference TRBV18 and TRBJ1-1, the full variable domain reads NAGVMQNPRHLVRRRGQEARLRCSPMKGHSHVYWYRQLPEEGLKFMVYLQKENIIDESGMPKERFSAEFPKEGPSILRIQQVVRGDSAAYFCASLNPQGSFTEAFFGQGTRLTVV.

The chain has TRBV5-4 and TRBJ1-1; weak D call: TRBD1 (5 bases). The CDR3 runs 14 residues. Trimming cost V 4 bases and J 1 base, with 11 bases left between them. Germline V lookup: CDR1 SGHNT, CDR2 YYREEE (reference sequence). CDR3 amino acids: CASSVNRKNTEAFF. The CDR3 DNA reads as TGTGCCAGCAGCGTGAACAGGAAGAACACTGAAGCTTTCTTT.

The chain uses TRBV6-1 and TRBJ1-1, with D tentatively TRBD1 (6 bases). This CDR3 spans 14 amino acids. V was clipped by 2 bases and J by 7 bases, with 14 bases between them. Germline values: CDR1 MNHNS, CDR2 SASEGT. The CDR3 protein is CASSEWGQGYEAFF. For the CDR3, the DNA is TGTGCCAGCAGTGAATGGGGGCAGGGCTATGAAGCTTTCTTT.

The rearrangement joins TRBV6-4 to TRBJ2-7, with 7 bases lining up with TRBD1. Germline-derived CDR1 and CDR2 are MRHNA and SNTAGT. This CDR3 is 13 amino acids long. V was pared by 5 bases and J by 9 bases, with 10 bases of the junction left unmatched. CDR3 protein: CASSPDRDSVQYF. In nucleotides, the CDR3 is TGTGCCAGCAGTCCCGACAGGGATAGCGTGCAGTACTTC.

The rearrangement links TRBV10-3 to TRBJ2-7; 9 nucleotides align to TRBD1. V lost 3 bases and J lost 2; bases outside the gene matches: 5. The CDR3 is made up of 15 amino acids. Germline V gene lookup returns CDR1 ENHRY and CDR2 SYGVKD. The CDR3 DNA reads TGTGCCATCAGTGACTCACGACAGGGGGCCTACGAGCAGTACTTC. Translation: CAISDSRQGAYEQYF.

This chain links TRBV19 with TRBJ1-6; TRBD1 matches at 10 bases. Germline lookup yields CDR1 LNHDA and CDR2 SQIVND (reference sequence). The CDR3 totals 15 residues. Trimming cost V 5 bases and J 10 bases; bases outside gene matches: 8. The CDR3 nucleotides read TGTGCCAGTAGTTCCGGGACAGGGGTCGACTCACCCCTCCACTTT. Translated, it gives CASSSGTGVDSPLHF.

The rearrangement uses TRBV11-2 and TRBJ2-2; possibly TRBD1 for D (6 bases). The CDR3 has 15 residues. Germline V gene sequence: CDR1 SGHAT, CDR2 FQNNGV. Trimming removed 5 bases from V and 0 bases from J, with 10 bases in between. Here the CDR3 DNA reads TGTGCCAGCAGCCGAACAGGGACGAACACCGGGGAGCTGTTTTTT. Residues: CASSRTGTNTGELFF. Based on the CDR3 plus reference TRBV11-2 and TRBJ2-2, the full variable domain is EAGVAQSPRYKIIEKRQSVAFWCNPISGHATLYWYQQILGQGPKLLIQFQNNGVVDDSQLPKDRFSAERLKGVDSTLKIQPAKLEDSAVYLCASSRTGTNTGELFFGEGSRLTVL.

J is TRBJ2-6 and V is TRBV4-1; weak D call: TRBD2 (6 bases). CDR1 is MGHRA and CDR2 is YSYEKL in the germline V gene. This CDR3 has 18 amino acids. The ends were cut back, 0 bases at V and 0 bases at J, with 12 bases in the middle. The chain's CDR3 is CASSQEFRESSGANVLTF. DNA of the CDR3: TGCGCCAGCAGCCAAGAATTCCGGGAGAGCTCTGGGGCCAACGTCCTGACTTTC.

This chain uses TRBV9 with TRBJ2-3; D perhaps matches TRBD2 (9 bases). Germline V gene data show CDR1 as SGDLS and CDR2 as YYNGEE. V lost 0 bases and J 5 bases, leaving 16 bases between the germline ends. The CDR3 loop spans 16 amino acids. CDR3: CASSVDSSGTGDTQYF. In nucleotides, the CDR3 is TGTGCCAGCAGCGTAGATTCTAGCGGGACAGGAGATACGCAGTATTTT.

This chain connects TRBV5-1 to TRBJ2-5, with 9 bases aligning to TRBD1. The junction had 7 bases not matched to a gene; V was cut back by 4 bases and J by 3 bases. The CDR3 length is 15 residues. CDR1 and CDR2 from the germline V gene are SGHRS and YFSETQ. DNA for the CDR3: TGCGCCAGCAGCCTATCCGGGACAGGGAAAGAGACCCAGTACTTC. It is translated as CASSLSGTGKETQYF.

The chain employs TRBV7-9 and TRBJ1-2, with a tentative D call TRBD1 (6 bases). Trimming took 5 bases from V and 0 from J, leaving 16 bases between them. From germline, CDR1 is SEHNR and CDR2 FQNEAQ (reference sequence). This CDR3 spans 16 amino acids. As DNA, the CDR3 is TGTGCCAGCAGCGGGACACAAAGAGATCCTAACTATGGCTACACCTTC. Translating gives CASSGTQRDPNYGYTF.

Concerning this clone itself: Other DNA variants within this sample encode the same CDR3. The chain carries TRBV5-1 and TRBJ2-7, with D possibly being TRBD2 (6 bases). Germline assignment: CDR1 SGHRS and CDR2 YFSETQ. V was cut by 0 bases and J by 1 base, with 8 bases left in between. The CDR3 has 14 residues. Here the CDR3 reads CASSLAGGSYEQYF. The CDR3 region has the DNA TGCGCCAGCAGCTTGGCCGGGGGTTCCTACGAGCAGTACTTC.

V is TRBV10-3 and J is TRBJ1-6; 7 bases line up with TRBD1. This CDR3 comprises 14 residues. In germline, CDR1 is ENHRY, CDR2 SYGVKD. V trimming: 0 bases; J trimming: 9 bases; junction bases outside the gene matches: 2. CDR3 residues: CAISESTGSSPLHF. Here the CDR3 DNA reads TGTGCCATCAGTGAGTCGACAGGGAGTTCACCCCTCCACTTT.